Presented here are 9 T cell receptor beta chains from one specimen sequenced in a study of shared clonotypes between healthy human individuals. Produced via immunoSEQ multiplex PCR; TCRdb's table is partial and in-frame only. In the table there are fewer than 650,000 clones, around three quarters of which are singletons. Source material: PBMCs. The receptor set was obtained from a middle-aged woman in good health. Some clones in this sample may be carry-over from other donors' samples.

The chain has TRBV11-2 and TRBJ2-1; TRBD2 matches at 8 bases. Germline loops: CDR1 SGHAT, CDR2 FQNNGV. This CDR3 contains 15 residues. The J segment lost 2 bases and the V segment lost 5 bases, leaving 5 bases of the junction unmatched. The CDR3: CASSPAGLAYNEQFF. CDR3 sequence (DNA): TGTGCCAGCAGCCCCGCGGGACTAGCCTACAATGAGCAGTTCTTC. The variable domain in full, completed from reference TRBV11-2 and TRBJ2-1, reads EAGVAQSPRYKIIEKRQSVAFWCNPISGHATLYWYQQILGQGPKLLIQFQNNGVVDDSQLPKDRFSAERLKGVDSTLKIQPAKLEDSAVYLCASSPAGLAYNEQFFGPGTRLTVL.

The chain couples TRBV19 to TRBJ1-1; TRBD1 might be the D (5 bases). The CDR3 is 13 residues long. CDR1 LNHDA and CDR2 SQIVND come from the germline V gene (reference sequence). V dropped 3 bases and J dropped 1 base, with 6 bases sitting between them. The CDR3 DNA is TGTGCCAGTAGTATCACAGGGAACACTGAAGCTTTCTTT. Its translation: CASSITGNTEAFF.

Note on this clone: It is likely a read error: a sequence one base away is far more abundant. The chain is built from TRBV30 and TRBJ1-1; D is unclear. Germline-derived CDR1 and CDR2 are GTSNPN and SVGIG (reference sequence). This CDR3 is built from 13 residues. CDR3 residues: CAWDWNMNTEALF. The CDR3 region has the DNA TGTGCCTGGGACTGGAACATGAACACTGAAGCTTTATTT.

The CDR3 sequence is CASRTDTGELFF. CDR3 bases: TGTGCCAGCAGGACAGACACCGGGGAGCTGTTTTTT. V is TRBV6-4 and J is TRBJ2-2, with a possible D match to TRBD1 (5 bases). The V end was cut by 6 bases, the J end by 3 bases, with 5 bases between. The CDR3 is made up of 12 amino acids. CDR1 is MRHNA and CDR2 is SNTAGT in the germline V gene.

The chain is built from TRBV19 and TRBJ2-2; 8 nucleotides line up with TRBD1. The germline V gene has CDR1 LNHDA and CDR2 SQIVND (reference sequence). Trimming cost V 5 bases and J 3 bases; bases outside gene matches: 8. This CDR3 has 16 residues. The CDR3 protein is CASSPQGAEDTGELFF. The DNA of the CDR3 is TGTGCCAGTAGTCCTCAGGGGGCGGAGGACACCGGGGAGCTGTTTTTT. The full variable domain, its missing parts supplied by reference TRBV19 and TRBJ2-2, is DGGITQSPKYLFRKEGQNVTLSCEQNLNHDAMYWYRQDPGQGLRLIYYSQIVNDFQKGDIAEGYSVSREKKESFPLTVTSAQKNPTAFYLCASSPQGAEDTGELFFGEGSRLTVL.

There are a few counts of this clone. The chain combines TRBV19 with TRBJ1-2, with D possibly being TRBD1 (6 bases). The germline V gene encodes CDR1 LNHDA and CDR2 SQIVND (reference sequence). The CDR3 runs 15 residues. Trimming took 5 bases from V and 4 from J, leaving 17 bases between them. The CDR3 region is CASSSQGPWVYGYTF. CDR3 coding DNA: TGTGCCAGTAGTTCACAGGGACCTTGGGTCTATGGCTACACCTTC.

As concerns this clone: A far larger clone is a single base away, which makes a read error likely. The V call is TRBV6-1, the J call TRBJ2-5; weak D call: TRBD1 (10 bases). Trimming cost V 4 bases and J 5 bases, with 20 bases left between them. CDR3 length: 16 amino acids. The germline CDR1 and CDR2 sequences are MNHNS and SASEGT. The CDR3: CASSGAGGQGYETQYF. CDR3 sequence (DNA): TGTGCCAGCAGTGGAGCGGGGGGACAGGGGTATGAGACCCAGTACTTC.

The rearrangement links TRBV5-8 to TRBJ1-5, with TRBD1 as a possible D gene (5 bases). Trimming removed 1 base at V and 4 bases at J, with 12 bases between. Germline CDR1 and CDR2: SGHTS and YDEGEE. There are 15 residues in the CDR3. CDR3 protein: CASSLSGTGNQPQHF. The DNA for the CDR3 is TGTGCCAGCAGCTTGTCCGGGACGGGTAATCAGCCCCAGCATTTT.

V and J are TRBV5-5 and TRBJ1-5; D is uncertain. With 0 bases removed from V and 7 bases from J, the gap between germline ends came to 8 bases. Looked up from germline, CDR1 is SGHKS and CDR2 is YYEKEE (reference sequence). The CDR3 consists of 13 residues. CDR3 nucleotides: TGTGCCAGCAGCTTGGCCTATTACCAGCCCCAGCATTTT. Protein: CASSLAYYQPQHF.